This TCR beta chain was captured in a study of regulatory T cells in long-lasting Graves disease. Across the study: Recently diagnosed Graves' patients had received antithyroid drugs for under 3 months.

Documented time point: newly diagnosed GD, antithyroid drugs for less than 3 months. Extracted PBMC RNA gave rise to the TCR library. Arm-PCR with iRepertoire HTBI primers amplified the CDR3 regions for these TCR beta libraries. TCRdb reprocessed the multiplex PCR reads with MiXCR, giving one entry per CDR3 protein. The sample holds roughly 500,000 distinct CDR3 sequences, about 12% seen once. Many counts were recorded for this clonotype. The same sample was also used in a study of T cells in Graves' hyperthyroidism and ophthalmopathy. That paper notes: The model identified upcoming ophthalmopathy a median approximately six months ahead of onset.

The clonotype originates from a woman between 25 and 40 years old with Graves disease. The material was peripheral blood mononuclear cells (PBMCs), obtained at new diagnosis, from a patient treated with antithyroid drugs.

CDR3 nucleotide sequence: TGTGCCAGCATCGAGGACTTTTACCAGATCAATGAGCAGTTCTTC. This gives the protein CASIEDFYQINEQFF. The V gene is TRBV6-1, the J gene TRBJ2-1, with TRBD2 as a possible D gene (5 bases). The CDR3 contains 15 residues. Germline loops: CDR1 MNHNS, CDR2 SASEGT. Trimming removed 7 bases at V and 6 bases at J, with 19 bases between.